Shown below are 5 T cell receptor beta chains from a single sample sequenced in a study of T cells in Graves' hyperthyroidism and ophthalmopathy. Researchers amplified the TCR beta CDR3 regions from RNA transcripts. First-round RT-PCR targeting the TCR CDR3 was performed with the HTBI primer set. One entry per CDR3 protein, called by TCRdb with MiXCR from the multiplex PCR reads. Of 300,000 to 450,000 distinct CDR3 sequences listed, roughly 15% are singletons. The sequencing sample was made of blood. The receptors shown here come from a woman younger than 45 with Graves' ophthalmopathy.

This clonotype was detected ten times or more. The chain is built from TRBV28 and TRBJ2-7; 9 bases are a match to TRBD1. The CDR3 spans 15 residues. V dropped 6 bases and J dropped 3; count of bases not matched to a gene: 9. The germline V gene encodes CDR1 MDHEN and CDR2 SYDVKM. In DNA form, the CDR3 reads TGTGCCAGCAGCCGGACCGGGACAGGGTACTACGAGCAGTACTTC. It is translated as CASSRTGTGYYEQYF.

V usage is TRBV7-9 and J usage is TRBJ1-1; D uncertain. Germline CDR1 SEHNR, CDR2 FQNEAQ (reference sequence). V dropped 5 bases and J dropped 1 base, with 14 bases sitting between them. This CDR3 contains 15 residues. Here the CDR3 reads CASSLSGYQNTEAFF. The CDR3 DNA reads TGTGCCAGCAGCCTATCGGGATACCAGAACACTGAAGCTTTCTTT. Combining the CDR3 with reference TRBV7-9 and TRBJ1-1 gives the whole variable domain DTGVSQNPRHKITKRGQNVTFRCDPISEHNRLYWYRQTLGQGPEFLTYFQNEAQLEKSRLLSDRFSAERPKGSFSTLEIQRTEQGDSAMYLCASSLSGYQNTEAFFGQGTRLTVV.

This chain joins TRBV10-3 and TRBJ2-3; D possibly corresponds to TRBD2 (5 bases). V lost 3 bases and J 3 bases, leaving 7 bases between the germline ends. Germline V gene data show CDR1 as ENHRY and CDR2 as SYGVKD. The CDR3 totals 13 residues. In nucleotides, the CDR3 is TGTGCCATCAGTGACGAGGGAACAGATACGCAGTATTTT. Encoded protein: CAISDEGTDTQYF.

Concerning this clonotype: Relative to the germline gene, one junction end is altered; a read error may explain this. This chain joins TRBV11-3 and TRBJ2-3; TRBD1 or TRBD2 may be the D gene (5 bases each). CDR1 is SGHNT and CDR2 is YENEEA in the germline V gene. There are 12 residues in the CDR3. The CDR3 sequence is CASSLQGDTRYF. CDR3 sequence (DNA): TGTGCCAGCAGCTTGCAGGGAGATACGCGGTATTTT.

This clonotype was seen many times. This chain connects TRBV7-8 to TRBJ2-5; 7 bases are shared with TRBD1. V shed 5 bases, J shed 4 bases, and the junction held 7 bases outside the gene matches. The CDR3 has 14 residues. Germline CDR1 and CDR2: SGHVS and FQNEAQ. DNA of the CDR3: TGTGCCAGCAGCGCCCTTCACAGGGGAGAGACCCAGTACTTC. This sequence encodes CASSALHRGETQYF. Full variable domain (remainder filled in from reference TRBV7-8 and TRBJ2-5): GAGVSQSPRYKVAKRGQDVALRCDPISGHVSLFWYQQALGQGPEFLTYFQNEAQLDKSGLPSDRFFAERPEGSVSTLKIQRTQQEDSAVYLCASSALHRGETQYFGPGTRLLVL.